What follows are 29 T cell receptor beta chains derived from one specimen sequenced in a study of T cell changes during pregnancy in multiple sclerosis. Libraries were prepared by immunoSEQ multiplex PCR; TCRdb keeps only in-frame clonotypes and omits some of them. The table has some 77,000 clones, around 90% seen once; the top ten hold approximately 2%. Sequenced here: peripheral blood, sampled in the second trimester of pregnancy. These receptor sequences come from a female donor in good health, enrolled as a control in a pregnancy study.

This rearrangement joins TRBV4-1 to TRBJ1-2; maybe TRBD1 (6 bases). V was shortened by 2 bases and J by 8 bases, with 18 bases between the two germline ends. CDR3 length: 15 amino acids. Germline V gene data show CDR1 as MGHRA and CDR2 as YSYEKL. CDR3 DNA: TGCGCCAGCAGCCAAATAAGAGGGGCAGGGGACGGCTACACCTTC. It encodes CASSQIRGAGDGYTF.

The chain employs TRBV7-2 and TRBJ2-1; D is possibly TRBD1 (5 bases). Germline V gene lookup returns CDR1 SGHTA and CDR2 FQGNSA. V gave up 1 base and J gave up 12 bases, with 13 bases separating them. CDR3 length: 13 residues. CDR3 coding DNA: TGTGCCAGCAGCTTAGGAAAGGGGTACGGGCAGTTCTTC. Its protein is CASSLGKGYGQFF. The full variable domain, rest sourced from reference TRBV7-2 and TRBJ2-1, is GAGVSQSPSNKVTEKGKDVELRCDPISGHTALYWYRQSLGQGLEFLIYFQGNSAPDKSGLPSDRFSAERTGGSVSTLTIQRTQQEDSAVYLCASSLGKGYGQFFGPGTRLTVL.

The rearrangement joins TRBV4-2 to TRBJ1-5; D gene uncertain. The V and J ends lost 3 bases and 6 bases respectively, with 12 bases between them. Germline V gene sequence: CDR1 LGHNA, CDR2 YNFKEQ. This CDR3 region has 14 residues. Here the CDR3 reads CASSHGVGSQPQHF. Here the CDR3 DNA reads TGTGCCAGCAGCCACGGGGTGGGTAGTCAGCCCCAGCATTTT.

This clone came up a few times. The V gene is TRBV27, the J gene TRBJ1-6; TRBD1 aligns across 9 bases. Unmatched junction bases numbered 6, after V lost 3 bases and J lost 6 bases. This CDR3 comprises 16 residues. Germline CDR1 and CDR2: MNHEY and SMNVEV (reference sequence). The CDR3, as DNA: TGTGCCAGCAGTTTTCGACGGGACAGGGTTAATTCACCCCTCCACTTT. This gives the protein CASSFRRDRVNSPLHF.

The chain joins TRBV19 to TRBJ1-2; 7 positions match TRBD1. The CDR3 length is 14 residues. Germline-derived CDR1 and CDR2 are LNHDA and SQIVND (reference sequence). The V and J ends lost 3 bases and 8 bases, in that order; junction bases with no gene match: 9. CDR3 DNA sequence: TGTGCCAGTAGTATGGATACAGGGGTGGGAGGCTACACCTTC. Protein sequence: CASSMDTGVGGYTF.

The chain employs TRBV10-3 and TRBJ2-6; 11 nucleotides agree with TRBD1. Germline trimming cut 9 bases from V and 2 bases from J; bases unmatched to any gene: 6. CDR1 ENHRY and CDR2 SYGVKD come from the germline V gene. CDR3 length equals 16 residues. The CDR3 spells CAIGQGAEAGANVLTF. CDR3 in DNA: TGTGCCATTGGACAGGGGGCCGAAGCTGGGGCCAACGTCCTGACTTTC.

The chain is built from TRBV7-9 and TRBJ2-1; D unclear. This CDR3 region has 13 residues. Germline V gene sequence: CDR1 SEHNR, CDR2 FQNEAQ (reference sequence). V lost 5 bases and J lost 7, with 12 bases in between. The CDR3 loop is CASSLGPLNEQFF. The CDR3 bases are TGTGCCAGCAGCCTAGGGCCCCTGAATGAGCAGTTCTTC.

Of note for this clone: The same CDR3 also results from other DNA sequences found in this sample. This chain uses TRBV6-5 with TRBJ1-1; D is unresolved. The CDR3 runs to 14 residues. V was trimmed by 0 bases and J by 1 base, leaving 6 bases between them. Germline V CDR1 and CDR2: MNHEY, SVGAGI. The CDR3 DNA is TGTGCCAGCAGTTACTCGGGAGGGAACACTGAAGCTTTCTTT. This encodes CASSYSGGNTEAFF.

The chain has TRBV7-9 and TRBJ2-1, with 12 bases fitting TRBD2. Germline assignment: CDR1 SEHNR and CDR2 FQNEAQ (reference sequence). The CDR3 length is 15 residues. The V segment lost 4 bases and the J segment 6 bases; nucleotides outside the gene matches: 4. CDR3 nucleotides: TGTGCCAGCAGCTACCTAGCGGGGGGGCCCAATGAGCAGTTCTTC. Its protein is CASSYLAGGPNEQFF.

This chain connects TRBV6-5 to TRBJ2-1, with 11 bases that match TRBD2. V gave up 2 bases and J gave up 9 bases; unmatched junction bases: 6. CDR1 and CDR2 (germline): MNHEY, SVGAGI. This CDR3 region has 15 residues. This chain's CDR3 is CASSYGTSGGSEQFF. In DNA, the CDR3 is TGTGCCAGCAGTTACGGTACTAGCGGGGGATCTGAGCAGTTCTTC.

The chain couples TRBV7-2 to TRBJ2-2; 7 bases are a match to TRBD2. The V segment lost 1 base and the J segment 6 bases; nucleotides outside the gene matches: 5. Germline values: CDR1 SGHTA, CDR2 FQGNSA. This CDR3 contains 15 residues. The CDR3, as DNA: TGTGCCAGCAGCTTAGGGATGGGGGGGGCCGGGGAGCTGTTTTTT. It specifies CASSLGMGGAGELFF.

This sequence joins TRBV10-3 and TRBJ2-3; 13 bases align to TRBD2. The V gene's germline CDR1 is ENHRY and CDR2 SYGVKD. The CDR3 extends over 14 amino acids. Unmatched junction bases numbered 5, after V lost 10 bases and J lost 4 bases. This chain's CDR3 is CASRLAGGPDTQYF. The CDR3 DNA follows: TGTGCCAGCCGACTAGCGGGGGGACCAGATACGCAGTATTTT.

The V call is TRBV10-3, the J call TRBJ2-6; 10 bases agree with TRBD1. CDR1 and CDR2 from the germline V gene are ENHRY and SYGVKD. The CDR3 spans 19 residues. Trimming removed 0 bases from V and 0 bases from J; junction bases left unmatched: 5. Here the CDR3 reads CAISESGTGVPSGANVLTF. CDR3 DNA sequence: TGTGCCATCAGTGAGTCCGGGACAGGGGTTCCCTCTGGGGCCAACGTCCTGACTTTC.

There are a few counts of this clone. The chain couples TRBV10-3 to TRBJ2-7; 11 nucleotides align to TRBD2. The V and J ends lost 6 bases and 5 bases, in that order; junction bases with no gene match: 6. Germline V gives CDR1 ENHRY, CDR2 SYGVKD. CDR3 length equals 14 residues. This CDR3 reads CAIRTSTSGDEQYF. CDR3 bases: TGTGCCATCAGGACCTCGACTAGCGGGGACGAGCAGTACTTC.

The genes are TRBV7-3 and TRBJ2-6; D call uncertain. The germline V gene has CDR1 SGHTA and CDR2 FQGTGA. V lost 6 bases, J lost 1 base, and 4 bases lay in between. The length of the CDR3 is 13 residues. As DNA, the CDR3 is TGTGCCAGCAGTTCGTCTGGGGCCAACGTCCTGACTTTC. It is translated as CASSSSGANVLTF.

The chain combines TRBV14 with TRBJ2-3, with D uncertain. The V end lost 3 bases, the J end lost 4 bases, and 8 bases lay between the germline ends. Germline lookup yields CDR1 SGHDN and CDR2 FVKESK. This CDR3 contains 13 residues. Here the CDR3 reads CASSHSMADTQYF. The CDR3 nucleotides are TGTGCCAGCAGCCACTCTATGGCAGATACGCAGTATTTT. The full variable domain, rest sourced from reference TRBV14 and TRBJ2-3, is EAGVTQFPSHSVIEKGQTVTLRCDPISGHDNLYWYRRVMGKEIKFLLHFVKESKQDESGMPNNRFLAERTGGTYSTLKVQPAELEDSGVYFCASSHSMADTQYFGPGTRLTVL.

This chain joins TRBV9 and TRBJ2-1; 11 bases align to TRBD2. The CDR3 is made up of 18 amino acids. Germline V CDR1 and CDR2: SGDLS, YYNGEE. The J segment lost 7 bases and the V segment lost 4 bases, leaving 16 bases of the junction unmatched. DNA for the CDR3: TGTGCCAGCAGCTCATACAGCGGGGCTAGCGGGGGGCCGAATGAGCAGTTCTTC. Residues: CASSSYSGASGGPNEQFF.

The rearrangement uses TRBV19 and TRBJ1-2; 9 positions agree with TRBD1. V shed 2 bases, J shed 4 bases, and the junction held 8 bases outside the gene matches. This CDR3 has 16 residues. Germline V lookup: CDR1 LNHDA, CDR2 SQIVND (reference sequence). This CDR3 reads CASSIPLQGAPYGYTF. The CDR3, as DNA: TGTGCCAGTAGTATACCCTTACAGGGGGCACCCTATGGCTACACCTTC.

Remarks on this clone: Since a much larger clone is just one base distant, this may be a read error. The rearrangement uses TRBV6-5 and TRBJ1-5, with 7 bases identical to TRBD1. This CDR3 comprises 15 residues. Looked up from germline, CDR1 is MNHEY and CDR2 is SVGAGI. The CDR3 is CASSLDRNGNQSQHF. CDR3 DNA sequence: TGTGCCAGCAGTTTGGACAGGAATGGCAATCAGTCCCAGCATTTT.

The V gene is TRBV28, the J gene TRBJ1-2; D gene ambiguous. CDR1 MDHEN and CDR2 SYDVKM come from the germline V gene. Trimming removed 3 bases at V and 6 bases at J, with 11 bases between. The CDR3 sequence is 13 residues long. CDR3 amino acids: CASSLATRDGYTF. The CDR3 DNA reads as TGTGCCAGCAGTTTGGCAACTCGGGATGGCTACACCTTC.

The chain uses TRBV7-3 and TRBJ1-2, with no clear D. The V gene lost 5 bases and the J gene lost 0 bases, with 7 bases spanning the gap. Germline values: CDR1 SGHTA, CDR2 FQGTGA. This CDR3 comprises 13 residues. CDR3 sequence (DNA): TGTGCCAGCAGCCTTACACCTAACTATGGCTACACCTTC. It encodes CASSLTPNYGYTF.

This chain links TRBV9 with TRBJ2-6; 8 bases map to TRBD1. The germline V gene encodes CDR1 SGDLS and CDR2 YYNGEE. V was clipped by 6 bases and J by 0 bases; unmatched bases: 11. The CDR3 runs 18 residues. CDR3 DNA: TGTGCCAGCAACCCCGGGACAGGTCCGCTCTCTGGGGCCAACGTCCTGACTTTC. Its protein product is CASNPGTGPLSGANVLTF.

This chain uses TRBV7-2 with TRBJ1-1, with D perhaps TRBD1 (5 bases). The CDR3 runs to 18 residues. Germline lookup yields CDR1 SGHTA and CDR2 FQGNSA. Trimming removed 5 bases at V and 0 bases at J, with 22 bases between. In DNA, the CDR3 is TGTGCCAGCAGCACCATTAGTTCTTCGGCAGGGTTGAACACTGAAGCTTTCTTT. Translating it yields CASSTISSSAGLNTEAFF.

This chain uses TRBV5-6 with TRBJ2-7; TRBD2 agrees at 15 bases. Germline CDR1 reads SGHDT; CDR2 reads YYEEEE. CDR3 length equals 16 residues. V lost 4 bases, J lost 7 bases, and 9 bases stayed unmatched. Here the CDR3 DNA reads TGTGCCAGCAGCCGAAGGACTAGCGGGGGGGTCGAGGAGCAGTACTTC. Its translation is CASSRRTSGGVEEQYF.

The genes are TRBV4-2 and TRBJ1-5, with unresolved D. CDR1 is LGHNA and CDR2 is YNFKEQ in the germline V gene. V lost 4 bases and J 2 bases, leaving 9 bases between the germline ends. The CDR3 runs to 14 residues. This CDR3 reads CASSPLLGNQPQHF. For the CDR3, the DNA is TGTGCCAGCAGCCCACTTCTCGGCAATCAGCCCCAGCATTTT.

The rearrangement links TRBV27 to TRBJ1-1; weak D call: TRBD1 (6 bases). Per the germline V gene, CDR1 is MNHEY and CDR2 is SMNVEV (reference sequence). The CDR3 runs 19 residues. With 1 base removed from V and 0 bases from J, the gap between germline ends came to 21 bases. DNA for the CDR3: TGTGCCAGCAGTTTATATGTTTGGAGGGGAGGGGGGTTGAACACTGAAGCTTTCTTT. This encodes CASSLYVWRGGGLNTEAFF.

This clone occurred once. V is TRBV7-3 and J is TRBJ2-5; the match to TRBD2 covers 9 bases. The CDR3 runs to 15 residues. V dropped 2 bases and J dropped 9; count of bases not matched to a gene: 10. CDR1 SGHTA and CDR2 FQGTGA come from the germline V gene. CDR3 DNA: TGTGCCAGCAGCTTACGGGCTAGCGGGGAGGGGGCCCAGTACTTC. This translates into CASSLRASGEGAQYF.

This chain joins TRBV5-5 and TRBJ2-7; TRBD1 matches 10 bases. V lost 6 bases, J lost 3 bases, and 9 bases stayed unmatched. This CDR3 contains 15 residues. The germline V gene encodes CDR1 SGHKS and CDR2 YYEKEE (reference sequence). The CDR3: CASTLLDRGYYEQYF. The CDR3, as DNA: TGTGCCAGCACCTTATTGGACAGGGGGTACTACGAGCAGTACTTC.

This chain connects TRBV28 to TRBJ2-3; TRBD1 might be the D (6 bases). Germline V CDR1 and CDR2: MDHEN, SYDVKM. The length of the CDR3 is 16 residues. The V end lost 3 bases, the J end lost 4 bases, and 17 bases lay between the germline ends. This chain's CDR3 is CASSLAQPGGPDTQYF. The CDR3 nucleotides read TGTGCCAGCAGTTTGGCCCAACCTGGGGGCCCAGATACGCAGTATTTT.